A selection of T cell receptor beta chains follows, all from one sample in a study of T cells in localized non-small cell lung cancer. Here immunoSEQ multiplex PCR was the method, and the copy in TCRdb shows in-frame clones only, minus some. Counted here are around 40,000 clones, approximately 83% occurring once; the ten biggest clones make up 5.5% to 7%. Sequences were derived from peripheral blood, sampled before any cancer treatment. These receptors all stem from a man aged 35 to 69 with stage I lung adenocarcinoma. Each CDR3 is given with its conserved first and last residue. Fields, in order: CDR3 length, J gene, clone size, V gene, D gene, CDR3 DNA, CDR3 protein. D genes are given only for firm matches. Part of the rows lack a size; the others show once, few, many or a class for expanded clones.

13 TRBJ2-1 NA TRBV28 NA TGTGCCAGCAGTTTACGGGGCTACAATGAGCAGTTCTTC CASSLRGYNEQFF
14 TRBJ2-7 NA TRBV28 TRBD2 TGTGCCAGTCTCGAAACTAGCGGGGCCTACGAGCAGTACTTC CASLETSGAYEQYF
18 TRBJ2-3 NA TRBV19 TRBD1 TGTGCCAGTAGTATAGATCGGCGGACAGGGGGCTATTCAGATACGCAGTATTTT CASSIDRRTGGYSDTQYF
15 TRBJ2-5 NA TRBV11-2 NA TGTGCCAGCAGCCGAGTCTACAGAGATCAAGAGACCCAGTACTTC CASSRVYRDQETQYF
17 TRBJ2-7 NA TRBV19 NA TGTGCCAGTAGTATCCTCTTTAGGGCCTCTGGGGGCTACGAGCAGTACTTC CASSILFRASGGYEQYF
11 TRBJ1-5 NA TRBV28 NA TGTGCCACGCACGCCGGGGAGCCCCAGCATTTT CATHAGEPQHF
15 TRBJ2-4 NA TRBV10-1 TRBD2 TGCGCCAGCAGCGCCCGGACTAGCGGCAAAAACATTCAGTACTTC CASSARTSGKNIQYF
15 TRBJ1-1 NA TRBV15 NA TGTGCCACTACTCTAGAGTGGGGGCCGAACACTGAAGCTTTCTTT CATTLEWGPNTEAFF
14 TRBJ2-1 NA TRBV7-9 NA TGTGCCAGCAGCCCCAGGGGATCCCACAATGAGCAGTTCTTC CASSPRGSHNEQFF
14 TRBJ2-3 NA TRBV28 TRBD2 TGTGCCAGCAGTTTTAGCGGGAGCACAGATACGCAGTATTTT CASSFSGSTDTQYF
14 TRBJ2-7 NA TRBV30 NA TGTGCCTGGAGTGTAGGGGGGCCCTCCTACGAGCAGTACTTC CAWSVGGPSYEQYF
15 TRBJ1-1 NA TRBV5-5 NA TGTGCCAGCAGCTTAGAAATACAGCGGAAGGCTGAAGCTTTCTTT CASSLEIQRKAEAFF
14 TRBJ2-1 NA TRBV19 NA TGTGCCAGTATGAGAGGGGTCTCCTACAATGAGCAGTTCTTC CASMRGVSYNEQFF
14 TRBJ1-1 NA TRBV7-9 NA TGTGCCAGCAGCTTTGACGGGGCGAACACTGAAGCTTTCTTT CASSFDGANTEAFF
16 TRBJ2-5 NA TRBV5-6 TRBD2 TGTGCCAGCAGCTCGGGACTAGCGGGAGGTACGGAGACCCAGTACTTC CASSSGLAGGTETQYF
13 TRBJ2-3 few TRBV7-3 NA TGTGCCAGCAGCTCTACGCCTAGGGATACGCAGTATTTT CASSSTPRDTQYF
14 TRBJ2-7 once TRBV7-9 TRBD2 TGTGCCAGCAGCCCCAAGACTAGCGGCTACGAGCAGTACTTC CASSPKTSGYEQYF
16 TRBJ2-2 NA TRBV7-2 TRBD1 TGTGCCAGCAGCTTAGCGGGACAGGGGAACACCGGGGAGCTGTTTTTT CASSLAGQGNTGELFF
12 TRBJ1-2 NA TRBV7-9 NA TGTGCCAGCAGAAACAGGGTAGGCGGCTACACCTTC CASRNRVGGYTF
14 TRBJ1-1 NA TRBV2 TRBD1 TGTGCCAGCAGTGACGAACAGGGGTACACTGAAGCTTTCTTT CASSDEQGYTEAFF
13 TRBJ2-7 NA TRBV30 TRBD1 TGTGCCTGGAGTGACAGGGGATGGTCCGAGCAGTACTTC CAWSDRGWSEQYF
15 TRBJ1-5 NA TRBV18 TRBD1 TGTGCCAGCTCACCGACGGGACAGGCCAATCAGCCCCAGCATTTT CASSPTGQANQPQHF
15 TRBJ2-7 NA TRBV4-3 NA TGCGCCAGCAGCCAAGATTGGTCGGGAGTCTTCGAGCAGTACTTC CASSQDWSGVFEQYF
16 TRBJ1-1 NA TRBV5-1 TRBD1 TGCGCCAGCAACGTCGGGACAGGGGGAGCGAACACTGAAGCTTTCTTT CASNVGTGGANTEAFF
14 TRBJ2-7 NA TRBV9 NA TGTGCCAGCAGCGTAGGGAGGACCTCCTACGAGCAGTACTTC CASSVGRTSYEQYF
15 TRBJ2-5 NA TRBV28 TRBD2 TGTGCCAGCAGAATCCTAGCGGGAGGAAGGGGGACCCAGTACTTC CASRILAGGRGTQYF
14 TRBJ2-1 NA TRBV7-2 TRBD1 TGTGCCAGCAGCTTCCGGACAGGGAAGAATGAGCAGTTCTTC CASSFRTGKNEQFF
13 TRBJ2-5 NA TRBV29-1 TRBD1 TGCAGCGTAACCGGGACAGGGTTGGGGACCCAGTACTTC CSVTGTGLGTQYF
14 TRBJ2-7 NA TRBV29-1 TRBD1 TGCAGCGTAATCACCGGGACAGGGGGCGCCGGGCAGTACTTC CSVITGTGGAGQYF
15 TRBJ2-2 once TRBV4-2 TRBD2 TGTGCCAGCAGCCAAGATACGGGAGGGCCCGGGGAGCTGTTTTTT CASSQDTGGPGELFF
13 TRBJ2-3 NA TRBV4-3 NA TGCGCCAGCAGCCAGGGGTTTGGGGATACGCAGTATTTT CASSQGFGDTQYF
14 TRBJ2-5 NA TRBV9 TRBD1 TGTGCCAGCAGCGCCCAGGGGGTGAGAGAGACCCAGTACTTC CASSAQGVRETQYF
12 TRBJ1-1 NA TRBV28 NA TGTGCCAGCAGTTTCTCCTTGACGGAAGCTTTCTTT CASSFSLTEAFF
15 TRBJ2-5 once TRBV4-2 TRBD2 TGTGCCAGCAGCCAAGGGACTAGCGTTCAAGAGACCCAGTACTTC CASSQGTSVQETQYF
15 TRBJ2-3 NA TRBV7-2 TRBD2 TGTGCCAGCAGGACACTAGCGGGAGGGCAAGATACGCAGTATTTT CASRTLAGGQDTQYF
15 TRBJ1-1 NA TRBV2 NA TGTGCCAGCAGTGAAGCGGCGGGGTGGGACACTGAAGCTTTCTTT CASSEAAGWDTEAFF
14 TRBJ2-7 NA TRBV7-8 TRBD1 TGTGCCAGCAGCTTAGACAGGGGATCGGGCGAGCAGTACTTC CASSLDRGSGEQYF
15 TRBJ1-2 NA TRBV6-5 TRBD1 TGTGCCAGCACCAGAGGACAGGGGGCATGGTATGGCTACACCTTC CASTRGQGAWYGYTF
14 TRBJ2-7 NA TRBV5-1 NA TGCGCCAGCAGCTTGTATGGGCAGGAAAACGAGCAGTACTTC CASSLYGQENEQYF
13 TRBJ2-5 NA TRBV29-1 NA TGCAGCGTTGACGCAGGGACGGGACAGACCCAGTACTTC CSVDAGTGQTQYF
12 TRBJ2-7 NA TRBV10-2 NA TGCGCCAGCACCGAGGGGGGGTGGAAGCAGTACTTC CASTEGGWKQYF
16 TRBJ2-2 NA TRBV6-5 TRBD1 TGTGCCAGCAGTTACTTCGGACAGGGCAACACCGGGGAGCTGTTTTTT CASSYFGQGNTGELFF
12 TRBJ1-1 NA TRBV10-2 NA TGCGCCAGCAAGCAGGGTGTCACTGAAGCTTTCTTT CASKQGVTEAFF
12 TRBJ2-7 NA TRBV5-1 NA TGCGCCAGCAGCTTGGATGTCTACGAGCAGTACTTC CASSLDVYEQYF
15 TRBJ2-5 NA TRBV5-1 TRBD1 TGCGCCAGCAGCGGAGGGACAGGTTTACGAGAGACCCAGTACTTC CASSGGTGLRETQYF
11 TRBJ1-3 NA TRBV29-1 NA TGCAGCGTTGGACAGGGAAACACCATATATTTT CSVGQGNTIYF
15 TRBJ2-7 NA TRBV14 NA TGTGCCAGCAGCCAGCTCCCAGGGGGGTCCTACGAGCAGTACTTC CASSQLPGGSYEQYF
13 TRBJ1-6 NA TRBV29-1 NA TGCAGCGTTGCAATTCGGATCGATTCACCCCTCCACTTT CSVAIRIDSPLHF
13 TRBJ1-1 few TRBV19 NA TGTGCCGTCCGGGCCAGGTCGAACACTGAAGCTTTCTTT CAVRARSNTEAFF
14 TRBJ2-3 NA TRBV5-4 NA TGTGCCAGCAGCTTGTTCGGGGGTCGGGATACGCAGTATTTT CASSLFGGRDTQYF
13 TRBJ2-1 NA TRBV19 NA TGTGCCAGTAGTATCTATGGGAGGCTTGAGCAGTTCTTC CASSIYGRLEQFF
18 TRBJ2-1 NA TRBV5-6 TRBD2 TGTGCCAGCAGCGAGGGACTAGCGGCCCGGGGATCCTACAATGAGCAGTTCTTC CASSEGLAARGSYNEQFF
12 TRBJ2-2 NA TRBV18 NA TGTGCCAGCTCACCTGTAAAGGAGGAGCTGTTTTTT CASSPVKEELFF
12 TRBJ2-3 NA TRBV5-1 NA TGCGCCAGCCAGGGAAACACAGATACGCAGTATTTT CASQGNTDTQYF
17 TRBJ2-7 few TRBV5-4 NA TGTGCCAGCAGCTTTGGGGGAGGATCAGACGGTCTATACGAGCAGTACTTC CASSFGGGSDGLYEQYF
15 TRBJ2-3 once TRBV7-8 NA TGTGCCAGCAGCTTAGCCCCCGCAGGGCCAGATACGCAGTATTTT CASSLAPAGPDTQYF